These 10 T cell receptor beta chains were sequenced from one sample in a study of blood T cell repertoires in COVID-19. TCRdb's table, derived via immunoSEQ multiplex PCR, lists solely in-frame clones and lacks some. The sample has under 200,000 clones; approximately 90% are singletons. Specimen: PBMCs or T cells enriched from blood (not recorded which). The receptors derive from a woman aged 18-29 years who had recovered from COVID-19.

The chain carries TRBV30 and TRBJ2-7, with 9 bases fitting TRBD2. V dropped 0 bases and J dropped 7; count of bases not matched to a gene: 7. The CDR3 length is 14 residues. CDR1 and CDR2 (germline): GTSNPN, SVGIG (reference sequence). The CDR3 DNA reads as TGTGCCTGGAGTGTATTGCTAGCGGGACATGAGCAGTACTTC. It specifies CAWSVLLAGHEQYF.

This clone occurred once. The chain links TRBV28 to TRBJ2-1, with a possible D match to TRBD2 (6 bases). V was clipped by 7 bases and J by 2 bases, with 9 bases between them. CDR1 and CDR2 (germline): MDHEN, SYDVKM. The CDR3 has 13 amino acids. The DNA for the CDR3 is TGTGCCAGCATTACTAGCCCCTACAATGAGCAGTTCTTC. The encoded protein is CASITSPYNEQFF.

CDR3 loop: CASSSGQEETQYF. For the CDR3, the DNA is TGTGCCAGTAGTAGTGGACAGGAAGAGACCCAGTACTTC. The rearrangement joins TRBV19 to TRBJ2-5; 7 positions agree with TRBD1. Germline V gene sequence: CDR1 LNHDA, CDR2 SQIVND (reference sequence). V lost 4 bases and J lost 3; bases outside the gene matches: 2. There are 13 residues in the CDR3.

This chain uses TRBV28 with TRBJ2-3; the match to TRBD1 covers 7 bases. The CDR3 is 15 amino acids. J gave up 3 bases and V 5 bases, and 8 bases lay outside the gene matches. CDR1 is MDHEN and CDR2 is SYDVKM in the germline V gene. The CDR3 loop reads CASSVTLRGTDTQYF. The CDR3 region has the DNA TGTGCCAGCAGTGTTACCCTCAGGGGGACAGATACGCAGTATTTT. Supplemented by reference TRBV28 and TRBJ2-3, the full variable domain reads DVKVTQSSRYLVKRTGEKVFLECVQDMDHENMFWYRQDPGLGLRLIYFSYDVKMKEKGDIPEGYSVSREKKERFSLILESASTNQTSMYLCASSVTLRGTDTQYFGPGTRLTVL.

J is TRBJ2-3 and V is TRBV18; 8 positions match TRBD1. The V segment lost 3 bases and the J segment 6 bases; nucleotides outside the gene matches: 2. The germline V gene encodes CDR1 KGHSH and CDR2 LQKENI. CDR3 size: 13 residues. CDR3 in amino acids: CASSPGQADTQYF. The CDR3 DNA reads TGTGCCAGCTCACCGGGACAGGCCGATACGCAGTATTTT.

The V and J genes are TRBV4-1 and TRBJ1-6; D perhaps matches TRBD1 (5 bases). There are 13 residues in the CDR3. Trimming removed 1 base from V and 13 bases from J, with 11 bases in between. Germline assignment: CDR1 MGHRA and CDR2 YSYEKL. The CDR3 DNA is TGCGCCAGCAGCCAAGGGGTGGGGCTGCCCCTCCACTTT. Translation gives CASSQGVGLPLHF.

The genes are TRBV27 and TRBJ2-7; possibly TRBD1 for D (6 bases). The CDR3 loop spans 16 amino acids. V was clipped by 1 base and J by 5 bases, with 18 bases between them. Germline assignment: CDR1 MNHEY and CDR2 SMNVEV (reference sequence). The CDR3 region is CASSLWGRRVTHEQYF. The DNA of the CDR3 is TGTGCCAGCAGTTTATGGGGGCGGCGGGTCACCCACGAGCAGTACTTC.

The V and J genes are TRBV5-3 and TRBJ2-5, with 8 bases matching TRBD1. TRBV5-3 is an ORF, with its function uncertain. The J segment lost 2 bases and the V segment lost 0 bases, leaving 9 bases of the junction unmatched. This CDR3 has 17 residues. The CDR3 nucleotides read TGTGCCAGAAGCTTGGGCGGGAACAGGGGGGCTCAAGAGACCCAGTACTTC. Translation: CARSLGGNRGAQETQYF.

The table lists this clone with a count of one. As DNA, the CDR3 is TGCAGCGTTGAGGAGTCCTACAATGAGCAGTTCTTC. Translation: CSVEESYNEQFF. V is TRBV29-1 and J is TRBJ2-1; D call uncertain. V was cut by 3 bases and J by 1 base, with 4 bases left in between. The CDR3 loop spans 12 amino acids. Germline V lookup: CDR1 SQVTM, CDR2 ANQGSEA.

This chain connects TRBV7-3 to TRBJ2-3; possibly TRBD2 for D (6 bases). This CDR3 is 14 amino acids long. Germline V gene lookup returns CDR1 SGHTA and CDR2 FQGTGA. The germline V and J ends were trimmed by 4 bases and 5 bases, with 13 bases remaining between them. The CDR3 loop is CASSSGAGRDTQYF. CDR3 nucleotide sequence: TGTGCCAGCAGCTCTGGAGCCGGGAGAGATACGCAGTATTTT.